The 15 T cell receptor beta chains listed next were all sequenced from one sample in a study of blood T cell repertoires in COVID-19. Here immunoSEQ multiplex PCR was the method, and the copy in TCRdb shows in-frame clones only, minus some. The sample records under 500,000 clones, nearly 90% being singletons. The sequenced sample was PBMCs or T cells enriched from blood (not recorded which). The receptor set was obtained from a young woman with acute COVID-19.

This clone appeared once. The V gene is TRBV9, the J gene TRBJ2-3; weak D call: TRBD2 (6 bases). The CDR3 has 15 amino acids. The V gene's germline CDR1 is SGDLS and CDR2 YYNGEE. Trimming took off 0 bases at V and 1 base at J, with 9 bases between the two ends. The CDR3 spells CASSVVAGCTDTQYF. CDR3 nucleotides: TGTGCCAGCAGCGTAGTGGCGGGATGCACAGATACGCAGTATTTT.

This clone was seen just once. This rearrangement joins TRBV6-5 to TRBJ2-2; 8 bases match TRBD2. J was trimmed by 1 base and V by 2 bases; bases with no gene match: 3. In germline, CDR1 is MNHEY, CDR2 SVGAGI. The CDR3 consists of 16 residues. Here the CDR3 DNA reads TGTGCCAGCAGTTACCCGGCGGGGGGGAACACCGGGGAGCTGTTTTTT. As protein: CASSYPAGGNTGELFF.

This sequence joins TRBV4-2 and TRBJ1-3; D not resolved. The CDR3 length is 16 residues. The V end was cut by 0 bases, the J end by 2 bases, with 11 bases between. Germline CDR1 and CDR2: LGHNA and YNFKEQ. The CDR3 bases are TGTGCCAGCAGCCAAGAGTTGCCCCGGGCTGGAAACACCATATATTTT. This codes for CASSQELPRAGNTIYF.

The chain is built from TRBV7-9 and TRBJ2-6, with D unclear. V lost 2 bases to trimming and J lost 4 bases, with 9 bases between them. Germline CDR1 is SEHNR and CDR2 is FQNEAQ (reference sequence). This CDR3 has 15 amino acids. The CDR3 here is CASSLLAYGANVLTF. The CDR3 nucleotides are TGTGCCAGCAGCTTATTGGCTTACGGGGCCAACGTCCTGACTTTC.

This clone has more than one count but fewer than ten. The chain links TRBV19 to TRBJ2-1; no clear D. Germline CDR1 reads LNHDA; CDR2 reads SQIVND (reference sequence). This CDR3 has 14 amino acids. The V end lost 6 bases, the J end lost 4 bases, and 13 bases lay between the germline ends. The chain's CDR3 is CASRAEASYNEQFF. Written as DNA, the CDR3 is TGTGCCAGTAGGGCTGAGGCCTCATACAATGAGCAGTTCTTC.

The chain links TRBV7-3 to TRBJ2-2, with D possibly being TRBD1 (5 bases). Per the germline V gene, CDR1 is SGHTA and CDR2 is FQGTGA. With 1 base removed from V and 8 bases from J, the gap between germline ends came to 8 bases. The CDR3 has 13 amino acids. CDR3 coding DNA: TGTGCCAGCAGCTTAAGGGGCTCAGGGGAGCTGTTTTTT. It codes for CASSLRGSGELFF.

The chain uses TRBV14 and TRBJ1-3; D call uncertain. CDR3 size: 14 residues. Trimming took 6 bases from V and 0 from J, leaving 9 bases between them. Germline lookup yields CDR1 SGHDN and CDR2 FVKESK. The CDR3 DNA follows: TGTGCCAGCAGGTCAGCTAGCTCTGGAAACACCATATATTTT. Residues: CASRSASSGNTIYF.

The chain carries TRBV7-9 and TRBJ2-3; 12 nucleotides agree with TRBD2. Germline trimming cut 4 bases from V and 5 bases from J; bases unmatched to any gene: 4. This CDR3 has 15 residues. The germline gives CDR1 SEHNR, CDR2 FQNEAQ (reference sequence). The CDR3 nucleotides read TGTGCCAGCAGCTCTAGCGGGGGGGCGGTAGATACGCAGTATTTT. As protein: CASSSSGGAVDTQYF.

The rearrangement joins TRBV28 to TRBJ1-6; 7 bases align to TRBD1. Trimming at V came to 6 bases and at J to 5 bases, leaving 10 bases not matched to a gene. CDR1 is MDHEN and CDR2 is SYDVKM in the germline V gene. The CDR3 is 16 residues long. The DNA of the CDR3 is TGTGCCAGCAGAACAGACGGGACAGAGCATAATTCACCCCTCCACTTT. This codes for CASRTDGTEHNSPLHF.

The chain links TRBV9 to TRBJ2-3, with TRBD2 as a possible D gene (5 bases). V lost 1 base, J lost 4 bases, and 10 bases lay in between. Germline V gives CDR1 SGDLS, CDR2 YYNGEE. The CDR3 contains 14 residues. The CDR3, as DNA: TGTGCCAGCAGCGTACACGGGGATTCAGATACGCAGTATTTT. Translating it yields CASSVHGDSDTQYF.

The chain joins TRBV27 to TRBJ2-7, with 7 nucleotides matching TRBD1. The V segment lost 6 bases and the J segment 1 base; nucleotides outside the gene matches: 3. The CDR3 extends over 13 amino acids. The germline V gene has CDR1 MNHEY and CDR2 SMNVEV (reference sequence). The CDR3 loop reads CASRPTGSYEQYF. DNA for the CDR3: TGTGCCAGCAGACCGACAGGGTCCTACGAGCAGTACTTC.

The chain is built from TRBV7-8 and TRBJ1-2; D ambiguous. The CDR3 runs to 13 residues. CDR1 is SGHVS, CDR2 FQNEAQ, per germline. V lost 5 bases and J 4 bases, leaving 11 bases between the germline ends. CDR3 loop: CASSVDSTYGYTF. Written as DNA, the CDR3 is TGTGCCAGCAGCGTAGACTCAACCTATGGCTACACCTTC. Full variable domain (missing parts from reference TRBV7-8 and TRBJ1-2): GAGVSQSPRYKVAKRGQDVALRCDPISGHVSLFWYQQALGQGPEFLTYFQNEAQLDKSGLPSDRFFAERPEGSVSTLKIQRTQQEDSAVYLCASSVDSTYGYTFGSGTRLTVV.

The chain combines TRBV28 with TRBJ2-7, with 7 nucleotides matching TRBD2. The CDR3 spans 15 residues. With 1 base clipped from V and 6 bases from J, the junction kept 9 bases outside the gene matches. Germline V gives CDR1 MDHEN, CDR2 SYDVKM. The DNA of the CDR3 is TGTGCCAGCAGTTTATCCCGCCTAGCGGCTTCCGAGCAGTACTTC. It encodes CASSLSRLAASEQYF. Full variable domain (remainder filled in from reference TRBV28 and TRBJ2-7): DVKVTQSSRYLVKRTGEKVFLECVQDMDHENMFWYRQDPGLGLRLIYFSYDVKMKEKGDIPEGYSVSREKKERFSLILESASTNQTSMYLCASSLSRLAASEQYFGPGTRLTVT.

The chain joins TRBV30 to TRBJ2-2; tentatively, D is TRBD2 (6 bases). The V end was cut by 3 bases, the J end by 5 bases, with 10 bases between. Germline V gene lookup returns CDR1 GTSNPN and CDR2 SVGIG (reference sequence). The CDR3 contains 13 residues. CDR3 sequence (DNA): TGTGCCTGGAGAGGGAGGCCGACCGGGGAGCTGTTTTTT. Translating it yields CAWRGRPTGELFF.

The rearrangement joins TRBV6-5 to TRBJ1-3; 7 bases match TRBD1. The germline V gene encodes CDR1 MNHEY and CDR2 SVGAGI. The CDR3 covers 16 residues. V shed 2 bases, J shed 1 base, and the junction held 5 bases outside the gene matches. DNA of the CDR3: TGTGCCAGCAGTTACAGGCAGGGGGTATCTGGAAACACCATATATTTT. Its protein product is CASSYRQGVSGNTIYF.